This section outlines one T cell receptor beta chain sequence together with its context. The PCR was carried out with 60 Vbeta primers and 13 Jbeta primers. Here immunoSEQ multiplex PCR was the method, and the copy in TCRdb shows in-frame clones only, minus some. The sample includes some 130,000 clones, roughly 69% seen only once; the top ten take about 3.1%. The sample is drawn from a study of cytomegalovirus exposure and HLA in healthy donors. The CDR3 runs 13 residues. Per germline, CDR1 GTSNPN and CDR2 SVGIG (reference sequence). Trimming cost V 1 base and J 4 bases, with 8 bases left between them.

V gene TRBV30 combines with J gene TRBJ1-3; D gene ambiguous. The sequenced sample consisted of PBMCs. This sequence was found in a human donor in good health. In DNA form, the CDR3 reads TGTGCCTGGAGTGGACGGAGGGGAAACACCATATATTTT. Protein sequence: CAWSGRRGNTIYF.